The 5 T cell receptor beta chains below all came from one sample that was sequenced in a study of T cell repertoires in cytomegalovirus infection. TCRdb independently ran MiXCR on the reads; one entry per CDR3 protein. Of approximately 600,000 distinct CDR3 sequences in the sample, around 40% were seen once. No antigen has been assigned to these receptors. Specimen: cultured PBMCs, collected from culture after CMV antigen stimulation. The receptors here all came from a human donor in good health (CMV status not recorded). Some clones in this sample may be carry-over from other donors' samples.

This clonotype showed up just a few times. The chain recombines TRBV7-2 with TRBJ2-1; D call uncertain. With 5 bases removed from V and 7 bases from J, the gap between germline ends came to 9 bases. Germline V gene lookup returns CDR1 SGHTA and CDR2 FQGNSA. CDR3 length: 12 amino acids. CDR3 sequence (DNA): TGTGCCAGCAGCCCCCAGTTTAATGAGCAGTTCTTC. This codes for CASSPQFNEQFF.

The V gene is TRBV20-1, the J gene TRBJ2-1; 8 bases match TRBD2. Per the germline V gene, CDR1 is DFQATT and CDR2 is SNEGSKA (reference sequence). The CDR3 has 16 residues. The junction had 13 bases not matched to a gene; V was cut back by 0 bases and J by 9 bases. CDR3 in amino acids: CSARDGRRGVISEQFF. DNA of the CDR3: TGCAGTGCTAGAGATGGCCGGCGGGGGGTGATTAGTGAGCAGTTCTTC.

The V call is TRBV6-1, the J call TRBJ2-2, with D uncertain. CDR1 is MNHNS and CDR2 is SASEGT in the germline V gene. The CDR3 runs to 11 residues. The V and J ends lost 8 bases and 6 bases respectively, with 7 bases between them. The CDR3 DNA sequence: TGTGCCAGCCGAAGCGCCGGGGAGCTGTTTTTT. Its translation: CASRSAGELFF.

This clonotype occurred many times. V gene TRBV7-2 combines with J gene TRBJ1-5; D is possibly TRBD1 (5 bases). The CDR3 is made up of 15 amino acids. The ends were cut back, 5 bases at V and 0 bases at J, with 11 bases in the middle. CDR1 is SGHTA, CDR2 FQGNSA, per germline. The CDR3 spells CASSPAGTSNQPQHF. CDR3 nucleotide sequence: TGTGCCAGCAGCCCCGCTGGGACTAGCAATCAGCCCCAGCATTTT.

V and J are TRBV7-9 and TRBJ2-5; 7 nucleotides align to TRBD2. The CDR3 runs to 15 residues. Trimming removed 3 bases from V and 1 base from J; junction bases left unmatched: 5. Germline V CDR1 and CDR2: SEHNR, FQNEAQ (reference sequence). The CDR3 loop is CASSFSASGQETQYF. The CDR3 region has the DNA TGTGCCAGCAGCTTTTCCGCTAGCGGCCAAGAGACCCAGTACTTC.